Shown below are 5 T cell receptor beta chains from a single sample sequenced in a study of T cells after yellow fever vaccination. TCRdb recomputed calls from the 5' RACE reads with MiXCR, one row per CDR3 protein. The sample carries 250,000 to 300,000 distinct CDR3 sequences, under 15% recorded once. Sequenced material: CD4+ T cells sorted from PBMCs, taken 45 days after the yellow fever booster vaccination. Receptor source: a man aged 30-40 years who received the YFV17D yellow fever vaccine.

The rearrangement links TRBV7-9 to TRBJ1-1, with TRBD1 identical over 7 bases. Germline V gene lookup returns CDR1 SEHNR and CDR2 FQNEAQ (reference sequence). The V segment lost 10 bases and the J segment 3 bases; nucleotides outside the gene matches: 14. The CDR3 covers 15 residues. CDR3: CAIPSGGGGYTEAFF. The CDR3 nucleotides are TGTGCCATCCCTTCAGGGGGTGGGGGATACACTGAAGCTTTCTTT. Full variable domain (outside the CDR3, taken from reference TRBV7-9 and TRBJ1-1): DTGVSQNPRHKITKRGQNVTFRCDPISEHNRLYWYRQTLGQGPEFLTYFQNEAQLEKSRLLSDRFSAERPKGSFSTLEIQRTEQGDSAMYLCAIPSGGGGYTEAFFGQGTRLTVV.

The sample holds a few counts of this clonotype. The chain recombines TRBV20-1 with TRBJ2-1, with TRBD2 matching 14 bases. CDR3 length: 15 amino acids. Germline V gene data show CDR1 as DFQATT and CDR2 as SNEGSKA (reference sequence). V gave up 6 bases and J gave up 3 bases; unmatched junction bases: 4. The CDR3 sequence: CSAQGLAGDYNEQFF. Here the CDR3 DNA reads TGCAGTGCACAGGGACTAGCGGGGGACTACAATGAGCAGTTCTTC.

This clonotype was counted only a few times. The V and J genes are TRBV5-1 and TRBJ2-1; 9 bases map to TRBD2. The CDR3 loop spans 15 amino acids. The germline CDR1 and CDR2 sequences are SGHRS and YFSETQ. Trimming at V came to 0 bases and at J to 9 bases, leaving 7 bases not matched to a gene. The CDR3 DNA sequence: TGCGCCAGCAGCTTGGATCCCGGGACTAGCTTTGAGCAGTTCTTC. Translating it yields CASSLDPGTSFEQFF. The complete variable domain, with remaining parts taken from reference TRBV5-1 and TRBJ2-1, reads KAGVTQTPRYLIKTRGQQVTLSCSPISGHRSVSWYQQTPGQGLQFLFEYFSETQRNKGNFPGRFSGRQFSNSRSEMNVSTLELGDSALYLCASSLDPGTSFEQFFGPGTRLTVL.

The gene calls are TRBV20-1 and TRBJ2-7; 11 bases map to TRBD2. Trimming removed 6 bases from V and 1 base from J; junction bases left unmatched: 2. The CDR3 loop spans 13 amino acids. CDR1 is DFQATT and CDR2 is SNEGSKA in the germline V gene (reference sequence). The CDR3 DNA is TGCAGTGCACGGACTAGCGGGTCCTACGAGCAGTACTTC. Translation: CSARTSGSYEQYF.

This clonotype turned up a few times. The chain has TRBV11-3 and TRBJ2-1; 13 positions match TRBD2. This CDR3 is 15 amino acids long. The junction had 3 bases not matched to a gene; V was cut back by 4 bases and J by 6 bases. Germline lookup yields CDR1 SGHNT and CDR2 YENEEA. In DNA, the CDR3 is TGTGCCAGCAGCTCTGGACTAGCGGGAGTCAATGAGCAGTTCTTC. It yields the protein CASSSGLAGVNEQFF.